This T cell receptor beta chain was found in a study of regulatory T cells in long-lasting Graves disease. Across the study: Duration of antithyroid drug therapy among newly diagnosed Graves' patients was under 3 months.

Time point indicated: newly diagnosed GD, antithyroid drugs for less than 3 months. From PBMCs, RNA was extracted and then used to make the TCR library. This clonotype was observed many times. What it binds is unknown. Findings and caveats of the study: Samples came from peripheral blood alone, without thyroid tissue. TCR diversity was lower in persistent than newly diagnosed Graves' disease.

The CDR3 runs 14 residues. CDR1 and CDR2 (germline): DFQATT, SNEGSKA (reference sequence). V was cut by 0 bases and J by 4 bases, with 12 bases left in between. Assembly of TCR beta libraries relied on iRepertoire HTBI primers together with Arm-PCR of CDR3 regions. TCRdb itself ran the multiplex PCR reads through MiXCR, one entry per CDR3 protein. The sample yields 250,000 to 300,000 distinct CDR3 sequences, roughly 18% seen once. These same records also appear under a second study, on T cells in Graves' hyperthyroidism and ophthalmopathy. From that study: The model forecast ophthalmopathy, anticipating it by a median around 6.4 months before onset.

The V call is TRBV20-1, the J call TRBJ1-2; D is ambiguous. This receptor was identified in a woman aged 25 to 39 with Graves disease. Sequences were derived from peripheral blood mononuclear cells (PBMCs), sampled at new diagnosis, from a patient treated with antithyroid drugs. The CDR3 coding sequence is TGCAGTGCTAGAGATCATATGGAAAGCTATGGCTACACCTTC. Translating gives CSARDHMESYGYTF.